This T cell receptor beta chain was captured by sequencing in a study of cytotoxic CD8 clonotypes in ibrutinib-treated CLL. General study points: Under treatment, the uncommon public clonotypes either contracted or remained stable.

This CDR3 spans 13 amino acids. V was clipped by 5 bases and J by 1 base, with 8 bases between them. Germline V gene data show CDR1 as KGHSH and CDR2 as LQKENI. Concerning this clone itself: The antigen is unknown.

Generated by immunoSEQ multiplex PCR, the TCRdb table keeps only in-frame clones and is missing some. Found here are 100,000 to 150,000 clones, 70% to 90% of them singletons; the top ten hold under 2.5%. The V and J genes are TRBV18 and TRBJ1-1; D gene uncertain. The sequencing here drew on PBMCs, taken after 24 months of ibrutinib treatment. The clonotype originates from a human donor with chronic lymphocytic leukemia. CDR3 region: CASSTRENTEAFF. The CDR3 coding sequence is TGTGCCAGCTCAACACGAGAGAACACTGAAGCTTTCTTT. Together with reference TRBV18 and TRBJ1-1, the CDR3 gives the full variable domain: NAGVMQNPRHLVRRRGQEARLRCSPMKGHSHVYWYRQLPEEGLKFMVYLQKENIIDESGMPKERFSAEFPKEGPSILRIQQVVRGDSAAYFCASSTRENTEAFFGQGTRLTVV.